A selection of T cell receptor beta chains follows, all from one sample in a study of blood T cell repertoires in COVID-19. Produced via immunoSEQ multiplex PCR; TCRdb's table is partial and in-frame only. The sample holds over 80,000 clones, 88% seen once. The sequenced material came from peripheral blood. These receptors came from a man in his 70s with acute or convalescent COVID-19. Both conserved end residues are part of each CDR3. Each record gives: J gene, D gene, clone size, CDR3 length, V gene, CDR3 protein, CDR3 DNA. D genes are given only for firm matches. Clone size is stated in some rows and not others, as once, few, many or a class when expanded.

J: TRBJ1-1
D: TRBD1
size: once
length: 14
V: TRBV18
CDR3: CASSQGDSVTEAFF
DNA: TGTGCCAGCTCCCAGGGGGATTCCGTCACTGAAGCTTTCTTT

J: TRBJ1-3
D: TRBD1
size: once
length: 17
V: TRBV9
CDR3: CASSASPGQSSGNTIYF
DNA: TGTGCCAGCAGCGCGTCACCGGGACAGAGCTCTGGAAACACCATATATTTT

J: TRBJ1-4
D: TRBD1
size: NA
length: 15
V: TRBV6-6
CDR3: CASRSGTGGNEKLFF
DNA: TGTGCCAGCAGGTCCGGGACAGGGGGCAATGAAAAACTGTTTTTT

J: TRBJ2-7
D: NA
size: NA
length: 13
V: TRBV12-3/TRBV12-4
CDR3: CASSFRGSYEQYF
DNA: TGTGCCAGCAGTTTCCGAGGATCCTACGAGCAGTACTTC

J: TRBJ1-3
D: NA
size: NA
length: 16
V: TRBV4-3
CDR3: CASSQSVGARGNTIYF
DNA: TGCGCCAGCAGCCAAAGCGTAGGGGCGCGAGGAAACACCATATATTTT

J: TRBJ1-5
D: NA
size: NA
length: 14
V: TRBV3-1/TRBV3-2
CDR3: CASSPSHSNQPQHF
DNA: TGTGCCAGCAGCCCATCCCATAGCAATCAGCCCCAGCATTTT

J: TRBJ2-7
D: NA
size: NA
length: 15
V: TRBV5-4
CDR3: CASSPGGGAAYEQYF
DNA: TGTGCCAGCAGCCCCGGCGGTGGGGCGGCCTACGAGCAGTACTTC

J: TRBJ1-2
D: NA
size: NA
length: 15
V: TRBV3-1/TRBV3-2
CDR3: CASSQGGPLLGGYTF
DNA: TGTGCCAGCAGCCAAGGGGGGCCCTTACTAGGGGGCTACACCTTC

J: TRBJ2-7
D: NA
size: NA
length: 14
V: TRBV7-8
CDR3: CASTPDITSYEQYF
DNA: TGTGCCAGCACCCCGGACATTACCTCCTACGAGCAGTACTTC

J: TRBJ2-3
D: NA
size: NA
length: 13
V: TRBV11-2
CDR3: CASSLDLVGEQYF
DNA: TGTGCCAGCAGCTTAGATTTGGTGGGAGAGCAGTATTTT

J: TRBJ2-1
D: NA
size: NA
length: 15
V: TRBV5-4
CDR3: CASSHDSFSYNEQFF
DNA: TGTGCCAGCAGCCACGACAGTTTCTCCTACAATGAGCAGTTCTTC

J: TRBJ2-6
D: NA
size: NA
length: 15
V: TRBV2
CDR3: CASSTRSSGANVLTF
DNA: TGTGCCAGCAGTACCCGGAGCTCTGGGGCCAACGTCCTGACTTTC

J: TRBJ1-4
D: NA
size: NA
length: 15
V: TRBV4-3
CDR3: CASSQDPIFSEKLFF
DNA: TGCGCCAGCAGCCAAGATCCGATTTTCAGTGAAAAACTGTTTTTT

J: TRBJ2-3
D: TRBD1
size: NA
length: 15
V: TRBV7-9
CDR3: CASSFGTGGTDTQYF
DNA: TGTGCCAGCAGCTTCGGGACAGGGGGCACAGATACGCAGTATTTT

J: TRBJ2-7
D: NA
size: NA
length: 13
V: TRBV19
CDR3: CASRDTRTYEQYF
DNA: TGTGCCAGCCGGGACACGCGAACTTACGAGCAGTACTTC

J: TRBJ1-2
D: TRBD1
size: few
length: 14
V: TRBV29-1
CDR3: CSVYGQGASGGYTF
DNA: TGCAGCGTTTACGGACAGGGGGCATCGGGAGGCTACACCTTC

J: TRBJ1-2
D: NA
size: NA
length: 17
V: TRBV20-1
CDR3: CSAGGPQGTTTLYGYTF
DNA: TGCAGTGCTGGTGGTCCGCAGGGCACAACAACCCTCTATGGCTACACCTTC

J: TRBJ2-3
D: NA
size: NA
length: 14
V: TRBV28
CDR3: CASSKLLTGYTQYF
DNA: TGTGCCAGCAGTAAACTCCTCACCGGTTATACGCAGTATTTT

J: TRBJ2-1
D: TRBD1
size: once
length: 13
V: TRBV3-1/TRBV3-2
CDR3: CASSPQDRGKQFF
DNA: TGTGCCAGCAGCCCTCAGGACAGGGGGAAGCAGTTCTTC

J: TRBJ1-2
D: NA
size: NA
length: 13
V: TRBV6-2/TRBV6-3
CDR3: CASSYSQNYGYTF
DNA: TGTGCCAGCAGTTACTCCCAAAACTATGGCTACACCTTC

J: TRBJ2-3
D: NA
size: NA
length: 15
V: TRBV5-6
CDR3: CASSLLQGVTDTQYF
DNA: TGTGCCAGCAGCTTATTACAGGGAGTCACAGATACGCAGTATTTT

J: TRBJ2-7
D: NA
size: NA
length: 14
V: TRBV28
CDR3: CASSPGRGVYEQYF
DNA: TGTGCCAGCAGTCCAGGCCGGGGTGTCTACGAGCAGTACTTC

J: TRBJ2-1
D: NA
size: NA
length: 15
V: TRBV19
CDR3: CASISLGAGYNEQFF
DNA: TGTGCCAGTATTTCCCTAGGGGCAGGTTACAATGAGCAGTTCTTC

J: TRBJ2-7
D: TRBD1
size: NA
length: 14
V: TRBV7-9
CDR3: CASSLVQGVGEQYF
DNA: TGTGCCAGCAGCTTAGTACAGGGGGTCGGCGAGCAGTACTTC

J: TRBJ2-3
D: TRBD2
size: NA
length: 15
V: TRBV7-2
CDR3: CASSFSGGSTDTQYF
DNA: TGTGCCAGCAGCTTTAGCGGGGGTAGCACAGATACGCAGTATTTT

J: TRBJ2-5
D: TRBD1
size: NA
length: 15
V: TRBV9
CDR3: CASSLQGTVQETQYF
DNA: TGTGCCAGCAGCCTTCAAGGGACAGTCCAAGAGACCCAGTACTTC

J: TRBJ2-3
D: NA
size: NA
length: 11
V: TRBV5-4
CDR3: CASSRGLTQYF
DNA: TGTGCCAGCAGCCGGGGGTTAACGCAGTATTTT

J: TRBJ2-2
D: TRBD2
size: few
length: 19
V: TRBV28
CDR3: CASSLFVLGTSGFTGELFF
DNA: TGTGCCAGCAGTTTATTTGTTCTGGGGACTAGCGGTTTTACCGGGGAGCTGTTTTTT

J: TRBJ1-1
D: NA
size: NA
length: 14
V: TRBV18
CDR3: CASSPPSVEGEVFF
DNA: TGTGCCAGCTCACCACCATCGGTAGAGGGTGAAGTCTTCTTT

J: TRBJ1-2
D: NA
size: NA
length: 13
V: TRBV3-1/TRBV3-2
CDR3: CASSHATDYGYTF
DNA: TGTGCCAGCAGCCACGCGACAGACTATGGCTACACCTTC

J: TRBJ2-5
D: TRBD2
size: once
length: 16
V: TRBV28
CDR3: CASSYDLAGGPKTQYF
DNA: TGTGCCAGCAGTTACGACCTAGCGGGGGGGCCAAAGACCCAGTACTTC

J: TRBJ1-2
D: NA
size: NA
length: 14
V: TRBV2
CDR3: CASREGTANYGYTF
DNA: TGTGCCAGCAGGGAGGGGACGGCTAACTATGGCTACACCTTC